This TCR beta chain is drawn from a study of blood T cell repertoires in COVID-19. As for the study in general: Acute and convalescent COVID-19 samples came from the United States, Italy and Spain.

V lost 2 bases, J lost 7 bases, and 17 bases lay in between. The germline V gene has CDR1 LGHDT and CDR2 YNNKEL (reference sequence). The CDR3 covers 15 residues. Symptom resolution, clearance, or two negative PCRs marked donors in Cohort 3 as recovered. Data came from immunoSEQ multiplex PCR; TCRdb stores just in-frame clones and leaves some out. The data hold approximately 210,000 clones, with approximately 80% observed a single time. V usage is TRBV3-1 (or the pseudogene TRBV3-2) and J usage is TRBJ1-1; no reliable D call. The sequencing sample was made of PBMCs or T cells enriched from blood (not recorded which). The TCR comes from a man in his forties who had recovered from COVID-19. DNA for the CDR3: TGTGCCAGCAGCCAAACCGGTGGAGGGTCGAATGAAGCTTTCTTT. Its translation: CASSQTGGGSNEAFF.